Listed below are T cell receptor beta chains from one sample, sequenced in a study of T-cell memory formation after mild COVID-19. TCRdb reanalysed the 5' RACE reads using MiXCR and keeps one entry per CDR3 protein. The data show 400,000 to 500,000 distinct CDR3 sequences, with 15% to 25% seen just once and roughly 8.4% held by the top ten. Sequenced sample: PBMCs or a T cell subset sorted from them (not recorded which). These receptor sequences come from an adult woman who had mild COVID-19 (a few samples of this study predate the infection). Cell type and time point are not known. Both conserved end residues are part of each CDR3. D genes are given only for firm matches. Clone sizes are given selectively: once, few, many, or a class where the clone is expanded.

J	D	V	size	CDR3	DNA
TRBJ2-4	TRBD2	TRBV7-2	NA	CASSLGLAGLAKNIQYF	TGTGCCAGCAGCTTAGGACTAGCGGGTCTAGCCAAAAACATTCAGTACTTC
TRBJ2-7	TRBD1	TRBV5-1	few	CASTYSGTGGEQYF	TGCGCCAGTACCTATTCCGGGACAGGGGGCGAGCAGTACTTC
TRBJ2-5	NA	TRBV9	NA	CASSSSDGRSPETQYF	TGTGCCAGCAGCTCCTCGGACGGGCGTTCTCCAGAGACCCAGTACTTC
TRBJ2-7	TRBD1	TRBV4-3	NA	CASSHLQGAGYEQYF	TGCGCCAGCAGCCATCTCCAGGGGGCTGGTTACGAGCAGTACTTC
TRBJ2-3	TRBD2	TRBV7-2	NA	CASSSSLAGGTDTQYF	TGTGCCAGCAGCTCCTCCCTAGCGGGGGGGACAGATACGCAGTATTTT
TRBJ2-5	TRBD1	TRBV7-7	few	CASSAQGQGARETQYF	TGTGCTAGCAGCGCACAGGGACAGGGGGCTCGGGAGACCCAGTACTTC
TRBJ2-6	NA	TRBV4-2	few	CASSGLGKASSGANVLTF	TGTGCCAGCAGCGGACTCGGGAAGGCTAGCTCTGGGGCCAACGTCCTGACTTTC
TRBJ1-1	NA	TRBV5-1	many	CASSLWGLNTEAFF	TGCGCCAGCAGCTTGTGGGGCCTGAACACTGAAGCTTTCTTT
TRBJ2-1	TRBD2	TRBV20-1	NA	CSARPTSGRVGNEQFF	TGCAGTGCTAGACCAACTAGCGGGAGGGTAGGCAATGAGCAGTTCTTC
TRBJ2-7	NA	TRBV2	NA	CASSDWGKTGPYEQYF	TGTGCCAGCAGTGATTGGGGGAAAACAGGACCCTACGAGCAGTACTTC
TRBJ1-1	NA	TRBV2	NA	CASSVYQGGTEAFF	TGTGCCAGCAGTGTTTATCAGGGTGGCACTGAAGCTTTCTTT
TRBJ2-7	NA	TRBV28	few	CASSTIRDQSSYEQYF	TGTGCCAGCAGCACAATCCGGGACCAGAGCTCCTACGAGCAGTACTTC
TRBJ2-7	TRBD2	TRBV29-1	many	CSVEGASGRLGEQYF	TGCAGCGTTGAAGGGGCTAGCGGGAGATTGGGGGAGCAGTACTTC
TRBJ2-1	NA	TRBV7-9	NA	CASSSDTYNEQFF	TGTGCCAGCAGTTCCGACACGTACAATGAGCAGTTCTTC
TRBJ2-7	NA	TRBV12-3/TRBV12-4	NA	CASSSQGGYYEQYF	TGTGCCAGCAGTTCACAGGGAGGGTACTACGAGCAGTACTTC
TRBJ1-6	NA	TRBV6-5	NA	CASSLLDGRNSPLHF	TGTGCCAGCAGCCTCCTGGACGGCCGTAATTCACCCCTCCACTTT
TRBJ1-2	TRBD1	TRBV6-4	NA	CASSDSYRGGEGYTF	TGTGCCAGCAGTGACTCTTACAGGGGAGGAGAGGGCTACACCTTC
TRBJ2-1	NA	TRBV28	NA	CASTTGGTAIHNEQFF	TGTGCCAGCACCACTGGCGGGACAGCCATTCACAATGAGCAGTTCTTC
TRBJ2-7	TRBD2	TRBV9	NA	CASSTASGVVDEQYF	TGTGCCAGCAGCACCGCTAGCGGTGTCGTTGACGAGCAGTACTTC
TRBJ2-7	TRBD2	TRBV6-5	few	CASSRAPSGNSYEQYF	TGTGCCAGCAGCCGGGCCCCTAGCGGGAACTCCTACGAGCAGTACTTC
TRBJ1-2	NA	TRBV15	NA	CATSPAGQSYGYTF	TGTGCCACCAGTCCTGCAGGACAGAGCTATGGCTACACCTTC
TRBJ1-1	NA	TRBV12-3/TRBV12-4	NA	CASSLLQDTEAFF	TGTGCCAGCAGTCTACTCCAGGACACTGAAGCTTTCTTT